This TCR beta chain was identified during a study of OX40 agonist ivuxolimab in advanced cancers. In the study overall: A partial response was reached by three patients: one with hepatocellular carcinoma and two with cutaneous melanoma. Broader study findings: Expanded clones tended on average to be more numerous among CD8+ T cells than CD4+.

Libraries were prepared by immunoSEQ multiplex PCR; TCRdb keeps only in-frame clonotypes and omits some of them. Of about 91,000 clones in the sample, under 90% were seen once. As for this clone: The antigen is unknown.

The clonotype originates from an adult with an advanced solid tumor such as melanoma, head and neck, liver or kidney cancer. The sample was CD4+ or CD8+ T cells sorted from blood, taken in a trial of the OX40 agonist ivuxolimab.

The CDR3 here is CASSPRQGQETQYF. In DNA, the CDR3 is TGTGCCAGCTCACCCCGACAGGGACAAGAGACCCAGTACTTC. The chain carries TRBV21-1 and TRBJ2-5; no DNA check was done on the table's D call, TRBD1. TRBV21-1 constitutes a pseudogene. The CDR3 consists of 14 residues.